The clone carrying this T cell receptor (beta chain) has a count of ten or more. Its antigen remains unidentified. The sample originates from a study of T cells in Graves' hyperthyroidism and ophthalmopathy. Whole-study findings and limits: Most clonotypes that expanded in the thyroid above 0.001 also showed up in blood. Model predictions of ophthalmopathy came a median around 6.5 months before onset.

In the ophthalmopathy cohort, Clinical Activity Score was at least 3, NOSPECS grade at least 4, and duration under 3 months. PBMCs were collected from a roughly 10 ml volume of fresh peripheral blood. Authors of the study amplified TCR beta CDR3 regions from RNA transcripts. The HTBI primer set served for first-round RT-PCR of the TCR CDR3. Using its own MiXCR run on the multiplex PCR reads, TCRdb lists one record per CDR3 protein. The table shows around 520,000 distinct CDR3 sequences, with approximately 25% occurring only once. The sample taken for sequencing was blood. This TCR was sampled from a woman in her thirties with Graves' ophthalmopathy.

CDR3 protein: CASSYAWALGSNQPQHF. The CDR3 DNA reads as TGTGCCAGCAGTTACGCATGGGCCCTGGGAAGCAATCAGCCCCAGCATTTT. This chain connects TRBV6-5 to TRBJ1-5; D remains ambiguous. CDR1 is MNHEY, CDR2 SVGAGI, per germline. This CDR3 is 17 amino acids long. V was trimmed by 2 bases and J by 1 base, leaving 15 bases between them.